A selection of T cell receptor beta chains follows, all from one sample in a study of blood T cell repertoires in COVID-19. Method: immunoSEQ multiplex PCR; TCRdb's copy keeps in-frame clones and lacks some. The data hold 250,000 to 350,000 clones, with about 89% observed a single time. The material sequenced was peripheral blood. The receptors shown here come from a woman aged 60 to 75 with acute or convalescent COVID-19. The CDR3 runs from the conserved cysteine through the conserved F or W. A D gene is named only where the DNA matches it firmly. Some rows have no size entry. The others give once, few or many, or a class for an expanded clone.

J,V,D,size,CDR3,DNA
TRBJ2-1,TRBV7-7,TRBD1,NA,CASSSDRDNEQFF,TGTGCCAGCAGCTCGGACAGGGACAATGAGCAGTTCTTC
TRBJ2-7,TRBV6-5,TRBD1,NA,CASRLLTGGGEQYF,TGTGCCAGCAGACTATTGACAGGGGGCGGCGAGCAGTACTTC
TRBJ2-2,TRBV2,NA,NA,CAGQNTGELFF,TGTGCGGGACAAAACACCGGGGAGCTGTTTTTT
TRBJ1-1,TRBV10-3,NA,NA,CAISESLFPTEAFF,TGTGCCATCAGTGAGTCTCTCTTTCCCACTGAAGCTTTCTTT
TRBJ1-4,TRBV7-2,TRBD1,NA,CASSWGDSPTNEKLFF,TGTGCCAGCAGCTGGGGGGACAGCCCAACTAATGAAAAACTGTTTTTT
TRBJ2-1,TRBV28,TRBD2,NA,CASSFAGVYNEQFF,TGTGCCAGCAGTTTTGCGGGAGTTTACAATGAGCAGTTCTTC
TRBJ1-4,TRBV6-2/TRBV6-3,NA,NA,CASSYELGGRTNEKLFF,TGTGCCAGCAGTTACGAACTGGGAGGAAGAACTAATGAAAAACTGTTTTTT
TRBJ1-2,TRBV7-2,TRBD1,once,CASRRGTGDDGYTF,TGTGCCAGCAGAAGGGGGACAGGGGACGATGGCTACACCTTC
TRBJ1-2,TRBV5-4,TRBD1,once,CASSSQGENYGYTF,TGTGCCAGCAGCTCACAGGGGGAAAACTATGGCTACACCTTC
TRBJ2-5,TRBV19,NA,NA,CASTLGRLGETQYF,TGTGCCAGTACCCTGGGGCGGCTCGGAGAGACCCAGTACTTC
TRBJ2-5,TRBV28,TRBD1,NA,CASSLGTGAPGETQYF,TGTGCCAGCAGTTTGGGGACAGGGGCCCCTGGAGAGACCCAGTACTTC
TRBJ2-1,TRBV9,TRBD2,few,CASSTRTSGDYNEQFF,TGTGCCAGCAGCACCCGGACTAGCGGGGACTACAATGAGCAGTTCTTC
TRBJ1-2,TRBV12-3/TRBV12-4,NA,NA,CASSLRSIGYTF,TGTGCCAGCAGTTTGCGCTCTATTGGCTACACCTTC
TRBJ1-1,TRBV6-5,TRBD1,NA,CASSRTGIVEAFF,TGTGCCAGCAGCCGGACAGGGATAGTTGAAGCTTTCTTT
TRBJ2-1,TRBV5-1,TRBD2,once,CASSGGLTNNEQFF,TGCGCCAGCAGCGGGGGACTAACAAACAATGAGCAGTTCTTC
TRBJ1-2,TRBV4-3,TRBD1,NA,CASSPQGQGGYGYTF,TGCGCCAGCAGCCCCCAGGGACAGGGAGGCTATGGCTACACCTTC
TRBJ1-6,TRBV3-1/TRBV3-2,NA,few,CASSRNGEHNSPLHF,TGTGCCAGCAGCCGTAACGGGGAACATAATTCACCCCTCCACTTT
TRBJ2-1,TRBV4-1,NA,NA,CASSQGESYNEQFF,TGCGCCAGCAGCCAAGGGGAGTCGTACAATGAGCAGTTCTTC
TRBJ2-7,TRBV7-2,NA,NA,CASSPPGGAKGYEQYF,TGTGCCAGCAGCCCCCCGGGGGGCGCGAAAGGGTACGAGCAGTACTTC
TRBJ1-4,TRBV30,NA,NA,CAWSGGADEKLFF,TGTGCCTGGAGCGGGGGGGCCGATGAAAAACTGTTTTTT
TRBJ2-1,TRBV11-3,TRBD2,NA,CASSPGTSGRSYNEQFF,TGTGCCAGCAGCCCCGGGACTAGCGGGAGGTCCTACAATGAGCAGTTCTTC
TRBJ2-5,TRBV7-9,TRBD2,NA,CASSALTSGTMETQYF,TGTGCCAGCAGCGCCCTGACTAGCGGTACGATGGAGACCCAGTACTTC
TRBJ1-1,TRBV18,TRBD1,NA,CAGNRGLNTEAFF,TGTGCCGGAAACAGGGGATTGAACACTGAAGCTTTCTTT
TRBJ2-3,TRBV28,TRBD2,NA,CASSSDGLAPNTDTQYF,TGTGCCAGCAGTTCGGACGGACTAGCGCCCAACACAGATACGCAGTATTTT
TRBJ1-2,TRBV6-2/TRBV6-3,TRBD1,NA,CASSYSNRTGDSLIYGYTF,TGTGCCAGCAGTTACTCGAACCGGACAGGGGATTCATTGATTTATGGCTACACCTTC
TRBJ2-1,TRBV13,TRBD2,NA,CASSGLAGSNEQFF,TGTGCCAGCAGCGGACTAGCGGGAAGCAATGAGCAGTTCTTC
TRBJ2-1,TRBV3-1/TRBV3-2,NA,NA,CASSQAREGYNEQFF,TGTGCCAGCAGCCAAGCGAGGGAAGGGTACAATGAGCAGTTCTTC
TRBJ2-1,TRBV6-2/TRBV6-3,TRBD2,NA,CASSKLATSYNEQFF,TGTGCCAGCAGTAAACTAGCGACCTCCTACAATGAGCAGTTCTTC
TRBJ1-4,TRBV2,TRBD1,once,CASDRGGEKLFF,TGTGCCAGCGACAGGGGCGGTGAAAAACTGTTTTTT
TRBJ2-3,TRBV7-2,TRBD2,NA,CASTLGLAASTDTQYF,TGTGCCAGCACCTTGGGACTAGCGGCTAGCACAGATACGCAGTATTTT
TRBJ2-7,TRBV6-5,NA,NA,CASSSSGGGGYEQYF,TGTGCCAGCAGTTCATCAGGGGGAGGAGGCTACGAGCAGTACTTC
TRBJ1-6,TRBV2,NA,NA,CASSEEQNSPLHF,TGTGCCAGCAGTGAGGAGCAGAATTCACCCCTCCACTTT
TRBJ2-2,TRBV28,TRBD2,few,CASSRSGTRPTWNTGELFF,TGTGCCAGCAGTCGGTCCGGGACTAGACCCACTTGGAACACCGGGGAGCTGTTTTTT
TRBJ2-7,TRBV29-1,TRBD1,NA,CSVQTGGAEQYF,TGCAGCGTTCAAACAGGGGGCGCCGAGCAGTACTTC
TRBJ2-2,TRBV27,TRBD2,NA,CASSLGTSILGELFF,TGTGCCAGCAGTTTAGGGACTAGCATTCTCGGGGAGCTGTTTTTT
TRBJ2-3,TRBV9,TRBD2,NA,CASSPTSGSTDTQYF,TGTGCCAGCAGCCCAACTAGCGGGAGTACAGATACGCAGTATTTT
TRBJ2-3,TRBV2,NA,once,CASKGSPSTDTQYF,TGTGCCAGTAAGGGGTCACCTAGCACAGATACGCAGTATTTT
TRBJ2-7,TRBV5-1,NA,NA,CASSISGVAYEQYF,TGCGCCAGCAGCATTAGCGGAGTCGCCTACGAGCAGTACTTC
TRBJ2-7,TRBV3-1/TRBV3-2,NA,NA,CASSLGDRYEQYF,TGTGCCAGCAGCCTCGGCGACAGATACGAGCAGTACTTC
TRBJ1-2,TRBV7-6,NA,NA,CASSPRQALDLDYGYTF,TGTGCCAGCAGCCCTAGACAGGCACTAGATCTGGACTATGGCTACACCTTC
TRBJ1-6,TRBV2,NA,NA,CASSGDSLPPDNSPLHF,TGTGCCAGCAGTGGAGACAGCCTTCCGCCTGATAATTCACCCCTCCACTTT
TRBJ2-7,TRBV6-8,TRBD1,NA,CASSSGTGVKASYEQYF,TGTGCCAGCAGTTCGGGGACAGGGGTAAAGGCCTCCTACGAGCAGTACTTC
TRBJ2-7,TRBV7-9,TRBD1,NA,CATDRGAYEQYF,TGTGCCACCGACAGGGGGGCCTACGAGCAGTACTTC
TRBJ1-2,TRBV4-1,NA,NA,CASSQDIAVNYGYTF,TGCGCCAGCAGCCAAGATATTGCAGTGAACTATGGCTACACCTTC
TRBJ1-1,TRBV20-1,NA,few,CSASEITEAFF,TGCAGTGCTAGCGAGATCACTGAAGCTTTCTTT
TRBJ1-5,TRBV30,TRBD1,NA,CAWSLGTGRFRPEPQHF,TGTGCCTGGAGTCTGGGGACAGGGCGGTTCCGTCCTGAGCCCCAGCATTTT
TRBJ2-3,TRBV7-9,TRBD1,NA,CASSLATGGGTLSTDTQYF,TGTGCCAGCAGCTTAGCCACAGGGGGCGGGACATTAAGCACAGATACGCAGTATTTT
TRBJ1-3,TRBV7-2,NA,NA,CASSLNVAGKGNTIYF,TGTGCCAGCAGCCTAAACGTGGCGGGGAAAGGAAACACCATATATTTT
TRBJ2-7,TRBV7-2,NA,NA,CASSLTMGRLSYEQYF,TGTGCCAGCAGTCTTACAATGGGGCGGCTCTCCTACGAGCAGTACTTC
TRBJ2-3,TRBV7-6,TRBD2,NA,CASSLARERPDTQYF,TGTGCCAGCAGCTTAGCGCGGGAGCGGCCAGATACGCAGTATTTT
TRBJ1-2,TRBV27,TRBD1,NA,CASTSVGGYYGYTF,TGTGCCAGCACCTCGGTAGGGGGCTACTATGGCTACACCTTC
TRBJ1-1,TRBV7-9,NA,once,CASSAPWDYTEAFF,TGTGCCAGCAGCGCACCTTGGGACTACACTGAAGCTTTCTTT
TRBJ2-7,TRBV5-6,NA,NA,CASSLGGLYEQYF,TGTGCCAGCAGCTTGGGAGGGCTCTACGAGCAGTACTTC
TRBJ2-1,TRBV7-9,TRBD2,NA,CASSRTSGRHNEQFF,TGTGCCAGCAGCCGGACTAGCGGGAGGCACAATGAGCAGTTCTTC
TRBJ1-2,TRBV28,NA,NA,CASSFAGSNYGYTF,TGTGCCAGCAGTTTCGCAGGTTCTAACTATGGCTACACCTTC
TRBJ1-6,TRBV5-8,TRBD1,NA,CASSLDGTGSRYYNSPLHF,TGTGCCAGCAGCTTGGATGGGACAGGGTCCCGGTACTATAATTCACCCCTCCACTTT
TRBJ2-7,TRBV10-3,NA,NA,CAISVAGSSYEQYF,TGTGCCATCAGTGTTGCGGGGAGCTCCTACGAGCAGTACTTC